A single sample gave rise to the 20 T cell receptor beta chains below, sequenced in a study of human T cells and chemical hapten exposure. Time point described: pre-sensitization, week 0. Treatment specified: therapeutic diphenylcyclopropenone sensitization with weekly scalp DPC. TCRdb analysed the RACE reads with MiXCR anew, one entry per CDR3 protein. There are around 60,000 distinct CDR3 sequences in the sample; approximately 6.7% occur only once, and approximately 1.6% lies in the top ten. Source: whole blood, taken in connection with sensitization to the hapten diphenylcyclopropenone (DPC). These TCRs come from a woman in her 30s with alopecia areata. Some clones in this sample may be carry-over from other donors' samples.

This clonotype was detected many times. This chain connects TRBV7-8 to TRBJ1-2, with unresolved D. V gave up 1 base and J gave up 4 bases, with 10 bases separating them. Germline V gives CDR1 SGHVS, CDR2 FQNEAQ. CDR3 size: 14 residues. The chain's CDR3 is CASSLDTQPYGYTF. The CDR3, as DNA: TGTGCCAGCAGCTTAGATACGCAACCCTATGGCTACACCTTC.

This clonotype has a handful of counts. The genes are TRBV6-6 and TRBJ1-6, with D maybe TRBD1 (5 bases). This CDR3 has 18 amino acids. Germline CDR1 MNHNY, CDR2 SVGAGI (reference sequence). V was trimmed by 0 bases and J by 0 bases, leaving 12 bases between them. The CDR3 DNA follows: TGTGCCAGCAGTTACTCTGGGGGAACGAGCTCCTATAATTCACCCCTCCACTTT. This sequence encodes CASSYSGGTSSYNSPLHF.

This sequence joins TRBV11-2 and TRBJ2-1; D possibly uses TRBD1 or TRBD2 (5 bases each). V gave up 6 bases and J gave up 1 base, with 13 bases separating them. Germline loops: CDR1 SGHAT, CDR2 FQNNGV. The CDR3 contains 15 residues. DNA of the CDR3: TGTGCCAGCAGACAACCGGGACGATCCTACAATGAGCAGTTCTTC. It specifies CASRQPGRSYNEQFF.

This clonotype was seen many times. In DNA form, the CDR3 reads TGTGCCAGCAGCTTGATGAACACTGAAGCTTTCTTT. It specifies CASSLMNTEAFF. J is TRBJ1-1 and V is TRBV7-9; D not resolved. The V gene lost 3 bases and the J gene lost 0 bases, with 2 bases spanning the gap. The germline gives CDR1 SEHNR, CDR2 FQNEAQ (reference sequence). This CDR3 contains 12 residues.

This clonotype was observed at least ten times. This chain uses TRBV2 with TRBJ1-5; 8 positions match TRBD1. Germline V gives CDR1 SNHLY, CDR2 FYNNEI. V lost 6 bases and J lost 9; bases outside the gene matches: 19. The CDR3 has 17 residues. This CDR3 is CASRPDRGAGRAGPQHF. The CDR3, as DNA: TGTGCCAGCAGGCCCGACAGGGGCGCGGGACGTGCGGGGCCCCAGCATTTT.

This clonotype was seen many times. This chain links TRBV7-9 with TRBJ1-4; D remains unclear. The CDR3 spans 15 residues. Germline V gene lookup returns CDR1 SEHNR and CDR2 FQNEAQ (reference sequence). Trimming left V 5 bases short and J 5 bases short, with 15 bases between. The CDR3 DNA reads TGTGCCAGCAGCCAAGGGCCCTCTAGGAATGAAAAACTGTTTTTT. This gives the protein CASSQGPSRNEKLFF.

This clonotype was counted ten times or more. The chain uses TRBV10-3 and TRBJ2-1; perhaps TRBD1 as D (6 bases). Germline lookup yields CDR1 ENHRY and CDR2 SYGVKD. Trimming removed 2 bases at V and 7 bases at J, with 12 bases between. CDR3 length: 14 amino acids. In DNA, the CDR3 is TGTGCCATCAGTGAGAAGGGGGTTGAGAATGAGCAGTTCTTC. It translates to CAISEKGVENEQFF.

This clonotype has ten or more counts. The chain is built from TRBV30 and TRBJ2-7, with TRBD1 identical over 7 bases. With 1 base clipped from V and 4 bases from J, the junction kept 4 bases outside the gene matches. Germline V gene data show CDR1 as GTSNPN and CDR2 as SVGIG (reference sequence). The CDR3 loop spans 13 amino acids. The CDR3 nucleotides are TGTGCCTGGAGTGGACAGGGCGCGTACGAGCAGTACTTC. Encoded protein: CAWSGQGAYEQYF.

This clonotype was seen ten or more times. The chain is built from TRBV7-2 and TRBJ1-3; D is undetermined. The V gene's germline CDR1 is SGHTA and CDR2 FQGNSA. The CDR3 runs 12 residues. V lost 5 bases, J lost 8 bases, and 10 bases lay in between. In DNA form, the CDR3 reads TGTGCCAGCAGCCAGACCGGAGACACCATATATTTT. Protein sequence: CASSQTGDTIYF.

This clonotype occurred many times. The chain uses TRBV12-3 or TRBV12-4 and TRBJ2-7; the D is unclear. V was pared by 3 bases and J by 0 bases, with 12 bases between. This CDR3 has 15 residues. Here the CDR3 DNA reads TGTGCCAGCAGTTTCAGGCCCTTAAGCTCCTACGAGCAGTACTTC. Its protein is CASSFRPLSSYEQYF.

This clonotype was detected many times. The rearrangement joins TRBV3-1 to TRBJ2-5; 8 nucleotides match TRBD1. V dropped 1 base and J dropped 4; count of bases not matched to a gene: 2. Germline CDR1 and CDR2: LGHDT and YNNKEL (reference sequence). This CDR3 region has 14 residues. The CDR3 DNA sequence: TGTGCCAGCAGCCAAGGGACAGGGAGAGAGACCCAGTACTTC. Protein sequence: CASSQGTGRETQYF.

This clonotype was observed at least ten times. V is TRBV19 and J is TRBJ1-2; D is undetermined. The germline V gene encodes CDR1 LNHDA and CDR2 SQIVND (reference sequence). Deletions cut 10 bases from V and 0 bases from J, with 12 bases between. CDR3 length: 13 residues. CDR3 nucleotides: TGTGCCACCCAGGACGGCACTAACTATGGCTACACCTTC. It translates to CATQDGTNYGYTF.

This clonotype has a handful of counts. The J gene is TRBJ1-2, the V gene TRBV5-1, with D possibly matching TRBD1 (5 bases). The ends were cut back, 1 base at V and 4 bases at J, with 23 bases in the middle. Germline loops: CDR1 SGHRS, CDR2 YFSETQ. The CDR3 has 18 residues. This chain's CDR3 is CASSLYRTVGHTTYGYTF. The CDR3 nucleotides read TGCGCCAGCAGCTTGTACAGAACGGTGGGGCACACTACCTATGGCTACACCTTC.

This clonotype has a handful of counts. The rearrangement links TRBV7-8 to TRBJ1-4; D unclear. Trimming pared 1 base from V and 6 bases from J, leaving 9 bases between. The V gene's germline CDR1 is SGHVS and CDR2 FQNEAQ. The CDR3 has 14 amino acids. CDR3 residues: CASSLGQSYEKLFF. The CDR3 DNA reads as TGTGCCAGCAGCTTAGGGCAGAGTTATGAAAAACTGTTTTTT.

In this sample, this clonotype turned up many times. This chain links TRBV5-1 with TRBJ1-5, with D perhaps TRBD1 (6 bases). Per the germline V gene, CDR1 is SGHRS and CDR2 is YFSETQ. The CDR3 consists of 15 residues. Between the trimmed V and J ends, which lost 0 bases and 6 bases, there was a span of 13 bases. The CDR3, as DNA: TGCGCCAGCAGCTTGGAATCAGGGGTGGGTCAGCCCCAGCATTTT. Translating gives CASSLESGVGQPQHF.

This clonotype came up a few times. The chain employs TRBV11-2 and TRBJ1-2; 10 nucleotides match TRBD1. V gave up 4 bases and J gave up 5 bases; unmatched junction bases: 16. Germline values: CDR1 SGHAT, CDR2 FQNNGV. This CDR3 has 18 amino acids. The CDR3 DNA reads TGTGCCAGCAGCTGGAGGAGAGGGACAGGGGTCGATCAGTATGGCTACACCTTC. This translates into CASSWRRGTGVDQYGYTF.

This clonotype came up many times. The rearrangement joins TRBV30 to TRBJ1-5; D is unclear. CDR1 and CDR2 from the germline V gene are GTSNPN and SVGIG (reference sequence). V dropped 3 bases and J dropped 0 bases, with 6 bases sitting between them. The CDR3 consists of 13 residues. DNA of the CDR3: TGTGCCTGGAGAGAAAATAGCAATCAGCCCCAGCATTTT. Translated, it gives CAWRENSNQPQHF.

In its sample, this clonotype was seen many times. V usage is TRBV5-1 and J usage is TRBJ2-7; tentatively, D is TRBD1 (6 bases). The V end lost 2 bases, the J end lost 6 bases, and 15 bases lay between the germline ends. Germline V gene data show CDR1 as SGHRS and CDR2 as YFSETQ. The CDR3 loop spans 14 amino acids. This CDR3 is CASSFQQGSGEQYF. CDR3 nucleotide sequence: TGCGCCAGCAGCTTCCAACAGGGATCGGGCGAGCAGTACTTC.

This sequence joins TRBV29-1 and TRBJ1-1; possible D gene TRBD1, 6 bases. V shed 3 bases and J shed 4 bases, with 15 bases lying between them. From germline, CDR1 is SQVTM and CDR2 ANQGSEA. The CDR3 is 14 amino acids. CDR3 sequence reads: CSVDNPTGRTEAFF. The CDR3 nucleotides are TGCAGCGTTGATAATCCTACAGGGCGCACTGAAGCTTTCTTT.

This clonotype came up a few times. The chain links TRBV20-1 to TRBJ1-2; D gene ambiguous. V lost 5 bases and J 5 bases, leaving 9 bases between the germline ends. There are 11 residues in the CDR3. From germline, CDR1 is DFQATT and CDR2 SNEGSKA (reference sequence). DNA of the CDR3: TGCAGTGCTCAGTACCAATATGGCTACACCTTC. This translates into CSAQYQYGYTF.